This T cell receptor (beta chain) stems from a study of blood T cell repertoires in COVID-19. Study context: Samples taken during acute and convalescent COVID-19 were collected in the United States, Italy and Spain.

The CDR3 runs 14 residues. Trimming stripped 6 bases from V and 1 base from J, with 12 bases between. CDR1 is SEHNR and CDR2 is FQNEAQ in the germline V gene (reference sequence). Original handling: Using reference gene primer amplification, nucleated cell counts were estimated. Profiled with immunoSEQ multiplex PCR; TCRdb holds only in-frame clones, not every one. V and J calls and clone size come straight from that table; D and trimming were deduced from the DNA. There are tens of thousands of clones in the sample; roughly 90% occur only once, and roughly 1.2% lies in the top ten. The sequencing input was peripheral blood. The rearrangement uses TRBV7-9 and TRBJ2-5; D not resolved. This TCR was recovered from a man aged 55 to 70 with acute or convalescent COVID-19. DNA of the CDR3: TGTGCCAGCAGGCCCGGTAGTGGCCAAGAGACCCAGTACTTC. Translating gives CASRPGSGQETQYF.